The present TCR beta chain was sequenced within a study of T cell changes during pregnancy in multiple sclerosis. CDR1 GTSNPN and CDR2 SVGIG come from the germline V gene (reference sequence). This CDR3 is 12 amino acids long. Trimming shortened V by 1 base and J by 1 base, and 3 bases separated the two germline ends. Concerning this clone: Distinct nucleotide sequences in the sample also encode this CDR3.

The repertoire was sequenced with immunoSEQ multiplex PCR; TCRdb's copy has only in-frame clones and lacks some. This table has just over 80,000 clones, nearly 95% appearing once. The clonotype was recovered from a female donor with multiple sclerosis, enrolled in a pregnancy study. Source: peripheral blood, taken in the second trimester of pregnancy. The gene calls are TRBV30 and TRBJ2-3; D remains ambiguous. The CDR3 reads CAWSGGTDTQYF. DNA for the CDR3: TGTGCCTGGAGTGGAGGCACAGATACGCAGTATTTT.